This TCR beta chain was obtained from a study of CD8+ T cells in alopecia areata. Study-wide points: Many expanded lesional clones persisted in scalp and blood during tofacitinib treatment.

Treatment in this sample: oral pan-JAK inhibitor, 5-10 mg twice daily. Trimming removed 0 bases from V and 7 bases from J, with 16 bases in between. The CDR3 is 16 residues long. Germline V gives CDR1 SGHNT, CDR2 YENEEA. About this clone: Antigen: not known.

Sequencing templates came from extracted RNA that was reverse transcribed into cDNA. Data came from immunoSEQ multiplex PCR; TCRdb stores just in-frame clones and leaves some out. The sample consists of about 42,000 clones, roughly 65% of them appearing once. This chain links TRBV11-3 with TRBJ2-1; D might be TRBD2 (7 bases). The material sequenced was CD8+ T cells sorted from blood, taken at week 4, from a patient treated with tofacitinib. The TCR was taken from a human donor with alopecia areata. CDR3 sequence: CASSLDNVGGQNEQFF. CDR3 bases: TGTGCCAGCAGCTTAGATAACGTGGGGGGGCAGAATGAGCAGTTCTTC.